A selection of T cell receptor beta chains follows, all from one sample in a study of Graves' ophthalmopathy and Graves' hyperthyroidism. A single record per CDR3 protein comes from TCRdb applying MiXCR to the multiplex PCR reads. The sample holds about 390,000 distinct CDR3 sequences, 15% to 20% seen once. The sample was peripheral blood. Source of these receptors: an adult woman with stable Graves' hyperthyroidism. CDR3s include the opening cysteine and the closing phenylalanine or tryptophan. D genes are given only for firm matches. Rows give clone size only sometimes, using once, few, many, or a class for an expanded clone.

d_call,v_call,j_call,clone_size,cdr3_nt,cdr3_aa
.,TRBV12-3/TRBV12-4,TRBJ2-5,many,TGTGCCAGCACCACTACTGAGATGCAAGAGACCCAGTACTTC,CASTTTEMQETQYF
TRBD2,TRBV29-1,TRBJ2-7,many,TGCAGCGTTGCCGAACTAGCGGGGTACGAGCAGTACTTC,CSVAELAGYEQYF
TRBD2,TRBV12-3/TRBV12-4,TRBJ2-7,.,TGTGCCAGCAGTTTAGGGGAACTAGCGGGTACCTACGAGCAGTACTTC,CASSLGELAGTYEQYF
.,TRBV5-1,TRBJ2-2,.,TGCGCCAGCAGCCCGGACATACCGGACACCGGGGAGCTGTTTTTT,CASSPDIPDTGELFF
TRBD1,TRBV27,TRBJ1-1,many,TGTGCCAGCAGTTCGATGGACAGGGGGCAGGTTGTCGGCACTGAAGCTTTCTTT,CASSSMDRGQVVGTEAFF
.,TRBV6-2/TRBV6-3,TRBJ2-7,many,TGTGCCAGCAGTTACTCGAAATTTCTGGGGGGAGCGGCGTCCTACGAGCAGTACTTC,CASSYSKFLGGAASYEQYF
.,TRBV28,TRBJ2-3,.,TGTGCCAGCAGCGAAAATACGTTGACTATCACAGATACGCATTATTTT,CASSENTLTITDTHYF
.,TRBV7-2,TRBJ2-5,many,TGTGCCAGCAGCTCATCGGTGAGAATAGCTCAAGAGACCCAGTACTTC,CASSSSVRIAQETQYF
.,TRBV6-1,TRBJ2-7,.,TGTGCCAGCAGTCGTTACGTTAGCTCCTACGAGCAGTACTTC,CASSRYVSSYEQYF
TRBD1,TRBV6-1,TRBJ1-3,few,TGTGCCAGCAGTGGACAGGGGACATTCTCTGGAAACACCATATATTTT,CASSGQGTFSGNTIYF
.,TRBV11-2,TRBJ2-6,.,TGTGCCAGCAGCCGAACGATGATATTTTCTGGGGCCAACGTCCTGACTTTC,CASSRTMIFSGANVLTF
.,TRBV28,TRBJ2-7,many,TGTGCCAGCAGTATTCCCTACGAGCAGTACTTC,CASSIPYEQYF
.,TRBV3-1,TRBJ1-2,.,TGTGCCAGCAGCCAAGGACAGAAAGGCTATGGCTACACCTTC,CASSQGQKGYGYTF
.,TRBV20-1,TRBJ2-7,many,TGCAGTGTTCGGAGGCGCGGCTACGAGCAGTACTTC,CSVRRRGYEQYF
TRBD2,TRBV6-1,TRBJ2-7,once,TGTGCCAGCAGTGTTCCGAGGACTAGCGCCTCCTACGAGCAGTACTTC,CASSVPRTSASYEQYF